Listed below are T cell receptor beta chains from one sample, sequenced in a study of OX40 agonist ivuxolimab in advanced cancers. Sequenced by immunoSEQ multiplex PCR; TCRdb stores in-frame clones only, minus some. The sample yields some 95,000 clones, about 85% seen once. This specimen was CD4+ or CD8+ T cells sorted from blood, taken in a trial of the OX40 agonist ivuxolimab. These receptors all come from an adult with an advanced solid tumor such as melanoma, head and neck, liver or kidney cancer. Each CDR3 is given with its conserved first and last residue.

v_gene	j_gene	CDR3aa
TRBV6-5	.	CASSRDRGYEQYF
TRBV7-8	TRBJ2-3	CASSLIGGRRTDTQYF
TRBV7-2	TRBJ1-1	CASSLGVRGLTEAFF
TRBV5-4	TRBJ2-1	CASSSSGSRYNEQFF
TRBV14	TRBJ2-1	CASSQDYGFGVEQFF
TRBV19	TRBJ1-1	CASSIEEGHTEAFF
TRBV6-1	TRBJ1-2	CATFSPPTANYGYTF
TRBV2	TRBJ2-7	CASSEKGPDHEQYF
TRBV9	TRBJ2-7	CASSVEAGLAGGEQYF
TRBV29-1	TRBJ1-6	CSVRGTGMSSYNSPLHF
TRBV28	TRBJ1-2	CASSPLVHYGYTF
TRBV4-3	TRBJ1-3	CASSPTDLNSGNTIYF
TRBV6-1	TRBJ2-5	CASNSAGTEETQYF
TRBV4-2	TRBJ2-3	CASSRDARGAGGADTQYF
TRBV27	TRBJ1-5	CASSFDRLGQPQHF
TRBV7-9	TRBJ2-1	CASSLATGGEQFF
TRBV9	TRBJ2-5	CASSKWGEETQYF
TRBV4-2	TRBJ2-7	CASSQVGSLTYEQYF
TRBV4-1	TRBJ2-7	CASRTGDASYEQYF
TRBV4-2	TRBJ2-1	CASSLLAGGNNEQFF
TRBV5-6	TRBJ1-2	CASSPGSVFYYGYTF
TRBV11-2	TRBJ2-1	CASSLDVGTGYHEQFF
TRBV19	TRBJ1-6	CASSMDGDGPYNSPLHF
TRBV5-1	TRBJ1-3	CASSPAVGRNTIYF
TRBV2	TRBJ2-1	CASKGGSYNEQFF
TRBV10-1	TRBJ2-2	CASSEDPGQGDGELFF
TRBV9	TRBJ2-1	CASSVGGNSYNEQFF
TRBV19	TRBJ1-2	CASSYDGRYGYTF